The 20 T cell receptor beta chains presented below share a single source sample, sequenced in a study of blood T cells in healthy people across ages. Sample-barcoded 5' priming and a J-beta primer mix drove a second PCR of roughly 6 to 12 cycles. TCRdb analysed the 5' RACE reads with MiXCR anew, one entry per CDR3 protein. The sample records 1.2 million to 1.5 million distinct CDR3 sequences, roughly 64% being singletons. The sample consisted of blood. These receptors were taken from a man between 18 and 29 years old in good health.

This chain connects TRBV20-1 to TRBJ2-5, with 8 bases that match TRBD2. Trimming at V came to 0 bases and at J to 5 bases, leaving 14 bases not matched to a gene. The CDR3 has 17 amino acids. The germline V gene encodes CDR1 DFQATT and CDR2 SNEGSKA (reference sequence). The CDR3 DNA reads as TGCAGTGCTAGAGATGGGGCGGGGGGCGCAGACTGGGAGACCCAGTACTTC. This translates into CSARDGAGGADWETQYF.

Here the CDR3 reads CASSHGPGGQSFQKQYF. The CDR3 coding sequence is TGTGCCAGCAGCCACGGACCGGGCGGACAGAGCTTTCAGAAGCAGTACTTC. This chain joins TRBV4-2 and TRBJ2-7, with D possibly being TRBD1 (6 bases). Trimming took 3 bases from V and 8 from J, leaving 26 bases between them. The V gene's germline CDR1 is LGHNA and CDR2 YNFKEQ. There are 17 residues in the CDR3.

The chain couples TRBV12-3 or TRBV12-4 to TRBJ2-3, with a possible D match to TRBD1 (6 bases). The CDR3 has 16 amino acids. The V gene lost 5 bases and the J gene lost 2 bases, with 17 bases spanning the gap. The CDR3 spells CASSPNQGGFTDTQYF. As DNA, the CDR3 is TGTGCCAGCAGTCCTAACCAAGGGGGATTCACAGATACGCAGTATTTT.

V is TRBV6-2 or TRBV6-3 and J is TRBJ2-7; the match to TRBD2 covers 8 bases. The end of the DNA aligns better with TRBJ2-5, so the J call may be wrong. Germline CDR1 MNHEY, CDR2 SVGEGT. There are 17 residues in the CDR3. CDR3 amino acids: CASSYAPGLGPLETQYF. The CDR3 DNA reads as TGTGCCAGCAGTTACGCACCGGGACTAGGACCCTTAGAGACCCAGTACTTC.

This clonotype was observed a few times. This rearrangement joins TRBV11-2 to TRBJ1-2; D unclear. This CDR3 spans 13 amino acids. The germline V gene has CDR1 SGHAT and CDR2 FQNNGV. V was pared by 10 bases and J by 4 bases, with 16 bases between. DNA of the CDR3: TGTGCCACCCCGGGGAGGCCTTCCTATGGCTACACCTTC. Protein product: CATPGRPSYGYTF.

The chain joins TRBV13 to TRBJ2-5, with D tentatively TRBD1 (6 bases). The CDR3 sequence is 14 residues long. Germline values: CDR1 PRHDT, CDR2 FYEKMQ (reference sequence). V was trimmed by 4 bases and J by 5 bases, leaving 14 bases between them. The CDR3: CASSSGANRETQYF. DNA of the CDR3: TGTGCCAGCAGCTCAGGGGCTAACCGGGAGACCCAGTACTTC.

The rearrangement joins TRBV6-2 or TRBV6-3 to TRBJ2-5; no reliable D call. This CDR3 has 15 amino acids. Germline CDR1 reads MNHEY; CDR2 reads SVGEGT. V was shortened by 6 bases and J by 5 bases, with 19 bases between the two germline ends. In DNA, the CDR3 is TGTGCCAGCAGCCATGACCTTAGTACTCGGGAGACCCAGTACTTC. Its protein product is CASSHDLSTRETQYF.

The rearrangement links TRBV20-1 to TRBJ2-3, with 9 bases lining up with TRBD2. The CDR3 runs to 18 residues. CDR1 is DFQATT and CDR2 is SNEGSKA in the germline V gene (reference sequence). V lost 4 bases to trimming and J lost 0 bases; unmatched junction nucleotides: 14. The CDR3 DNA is TGCAGTGCTAATATTGCGGGGGGGGGTGTGTCTAGCACAGATACGCAGTATTTT. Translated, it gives CSANIAGGGVSSTDTQYF.

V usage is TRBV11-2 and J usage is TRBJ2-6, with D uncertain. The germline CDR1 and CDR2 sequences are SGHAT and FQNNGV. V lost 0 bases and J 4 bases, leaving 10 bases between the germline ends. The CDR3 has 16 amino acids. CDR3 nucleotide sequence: TGTGCCAGCAGCTTAGATCTCCGGCTAGGGGCCAACGTCCTGACTTTC. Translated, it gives CASSLDLRLGANVLTF.

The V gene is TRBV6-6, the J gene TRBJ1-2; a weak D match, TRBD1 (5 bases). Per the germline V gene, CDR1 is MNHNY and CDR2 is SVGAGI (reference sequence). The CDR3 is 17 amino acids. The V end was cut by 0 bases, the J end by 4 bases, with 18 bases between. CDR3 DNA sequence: TGTGCCAGCAGTTACTCCGACGGGGCCCCCCTTAGCTATGGCTACACCTTC. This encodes CASSYSDGAPLSYGYTF.

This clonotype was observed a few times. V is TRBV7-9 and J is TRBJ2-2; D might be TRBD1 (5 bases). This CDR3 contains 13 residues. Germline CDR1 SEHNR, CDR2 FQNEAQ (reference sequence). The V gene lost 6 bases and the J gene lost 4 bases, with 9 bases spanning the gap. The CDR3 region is CASSRDSTGELFF. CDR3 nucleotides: TGTGCCAGCAGTCGCGACAGCACCGGGGAGCTGTTTTTT.

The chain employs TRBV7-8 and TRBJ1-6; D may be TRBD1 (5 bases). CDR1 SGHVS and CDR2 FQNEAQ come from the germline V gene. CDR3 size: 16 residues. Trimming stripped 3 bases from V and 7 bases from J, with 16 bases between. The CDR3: CASSFTGDGGNSPLHF. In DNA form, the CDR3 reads TGTGCCAGCAGCTTCACGGGGGACGGGGGGAATTCACCCCTCCACTTT.

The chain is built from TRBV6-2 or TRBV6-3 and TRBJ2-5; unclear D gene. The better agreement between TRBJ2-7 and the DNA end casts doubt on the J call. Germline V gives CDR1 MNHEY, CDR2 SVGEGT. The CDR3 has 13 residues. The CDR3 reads CASSSASFGEQYF. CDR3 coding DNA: TGTGCCAGCAGCTCCGCTAGTTTCGGCGAGCAGTACTTC.

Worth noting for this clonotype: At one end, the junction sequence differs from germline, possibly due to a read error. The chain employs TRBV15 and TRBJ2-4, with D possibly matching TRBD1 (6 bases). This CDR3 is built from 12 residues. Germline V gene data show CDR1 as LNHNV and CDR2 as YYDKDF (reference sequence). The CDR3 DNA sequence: TGTGCCACCAGCAGAGCCCAGGGGATTCGGTACTTC. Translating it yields CATSRAQGIRYF.

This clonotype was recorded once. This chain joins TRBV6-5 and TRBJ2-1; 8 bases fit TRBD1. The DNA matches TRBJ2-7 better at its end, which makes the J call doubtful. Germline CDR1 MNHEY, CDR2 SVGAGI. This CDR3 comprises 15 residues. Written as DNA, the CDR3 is TGTGCCAGCAGTTACGTCCAGGGGGCTAACTACGAGCAGTACTTC. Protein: CASSYVQGANYEQYF.

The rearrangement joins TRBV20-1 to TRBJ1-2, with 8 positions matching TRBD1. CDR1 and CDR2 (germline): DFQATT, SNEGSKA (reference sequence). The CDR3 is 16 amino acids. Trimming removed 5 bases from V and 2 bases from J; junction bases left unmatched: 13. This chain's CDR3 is CSAGPETGASNYGYTF. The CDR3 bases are TGCAGTGCTGGGCCGGAGACAGGGGCATCCAACTATGGCTACACCTTC.

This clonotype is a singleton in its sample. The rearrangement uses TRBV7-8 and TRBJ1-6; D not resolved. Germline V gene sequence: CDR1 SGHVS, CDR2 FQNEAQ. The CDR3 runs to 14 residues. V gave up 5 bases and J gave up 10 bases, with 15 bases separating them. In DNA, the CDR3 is TGTGCCAGCAGCCCAGCTCTTCTCAGGTCACCCCTCCACTTT. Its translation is CASSPALLRSPLHF.

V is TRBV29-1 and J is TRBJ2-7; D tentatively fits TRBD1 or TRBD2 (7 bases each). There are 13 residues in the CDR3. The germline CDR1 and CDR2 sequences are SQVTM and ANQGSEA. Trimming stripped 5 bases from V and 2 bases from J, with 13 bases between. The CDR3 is CSVNQGGTYEQYF. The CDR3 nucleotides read TGCAGCGTTAATCAGGGGGGGACCTACGAGCAGTACTTC.

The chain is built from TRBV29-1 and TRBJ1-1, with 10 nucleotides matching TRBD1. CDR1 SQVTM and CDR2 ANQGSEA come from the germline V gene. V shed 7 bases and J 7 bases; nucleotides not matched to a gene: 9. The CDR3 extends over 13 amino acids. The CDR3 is CSARPTGGDEAFF. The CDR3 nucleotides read TGCAGCGCCCGACCGACAGGGGGCGATGAAGCTTTCTTT. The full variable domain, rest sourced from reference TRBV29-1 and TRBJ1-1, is SAVISQKPSRDICQRGTSLTIQCQVDSQVTMMFWYRQQPGQSLTLIATANQGSEATYESGFVIDKFPISRPNLTFSTLTVSNMSPEDSSIYLCSARPTGGDEAFFGQGTRLTVV.

CDR3 in amino acids: CASSDTSGLEDPQFF. CDR3 coding DNA: TGTGCCAGCAGCGACACGAGTGGACTAGAGGATCCTCAGTTCTTC. The chain employs TRBV7-9 and TRBJ2-1; 7 bases are shared with TRBD2. Unmatched junction bases numbered 17, after V lost 5 bases and J lost 13 bases. The germline CDR1 and CDR2 sequences are SEHNR and FQNEAQ (reference sequence). This CDR3 contains 15 residues.